This T cell receptor beta chain originates from a study of blood T cell repertoires in COVID-19. Overall study: From T cells, B-cell-depleted T cells, or PBMCs came the material, which was cDNA or gDNA.

The CDR3 covers 16 residues. The germline V gene encodes CDR1 SGHRS and CDR2 YFSETQ. V shed 4 bases and J 4 bases; nucleotides not matched to a gene: 11. Sequencing used immunoSEQ multiplex PCR; TCRdb keeps in-frame clones, though not all of them. The sample shows about 200,000 clones, roughly 86% of them seen only once. This chain connects TRBV5-1 to TRBJ2-1; TRBD2 matches 7 bases. Sequencing used peripheral blood. This receptor was identified in a young man with active or convalescent COVID-19. CDR3 amino acids: CASSETLAPEYNEQFF. In DNA form, the CDR3 reads TGCGCCAGCAGCGAAACACTAGCGCCTGAATACAATGAGCAGTTCTTC.